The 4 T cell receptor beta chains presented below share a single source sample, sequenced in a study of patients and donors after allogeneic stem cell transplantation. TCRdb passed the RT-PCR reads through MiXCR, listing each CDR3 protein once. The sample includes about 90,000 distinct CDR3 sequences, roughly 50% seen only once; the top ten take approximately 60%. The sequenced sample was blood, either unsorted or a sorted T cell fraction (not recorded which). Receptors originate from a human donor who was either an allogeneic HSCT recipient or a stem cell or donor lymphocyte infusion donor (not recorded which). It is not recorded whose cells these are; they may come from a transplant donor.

CDR3 sequence reads: CSARSTPKHGYTF. The CDR3 bases are TGCAGTGCTAGATCGACACCGAAACATGGCTACACCTTC. V gene TRBV20-1 combines with J gene TRBJ1-2; D call uncertain. Germline V gene sequence: CDR1 DFQATT, CDR2 SNEGSKA (reference sequence). The CDR3 contains 13 residues. The V and J ends lost 2 bases and 6 bases respectively, with 13 bases between them.

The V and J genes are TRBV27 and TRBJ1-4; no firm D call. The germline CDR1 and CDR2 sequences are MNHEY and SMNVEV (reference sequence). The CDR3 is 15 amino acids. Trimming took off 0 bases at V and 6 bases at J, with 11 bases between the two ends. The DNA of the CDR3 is TGTGCCAGCAGTTTATCCCCCAGGAGACATGAAAAACTGTTTTTT. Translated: CASSLSPRRHEKLFF.

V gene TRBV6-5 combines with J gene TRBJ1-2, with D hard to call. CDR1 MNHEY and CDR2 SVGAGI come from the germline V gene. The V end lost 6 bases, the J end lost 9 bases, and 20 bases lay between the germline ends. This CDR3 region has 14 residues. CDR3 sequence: CASRPTPHGSRYTF. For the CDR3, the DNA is TGTGCCAGCAGACCTACTCCCCACGGCAGCCGCTACACCTTC.

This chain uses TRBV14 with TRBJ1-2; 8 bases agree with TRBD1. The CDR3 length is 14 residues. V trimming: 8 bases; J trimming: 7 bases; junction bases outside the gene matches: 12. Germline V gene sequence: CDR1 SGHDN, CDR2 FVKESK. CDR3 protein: CASSPGTGIRGYTF. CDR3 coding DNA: TGTGCCAGCTCCCCCGGGACAGGTATACGTGGCTACACCTTC. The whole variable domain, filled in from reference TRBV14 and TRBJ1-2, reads EAGVTQFPSHSVIEKGQTVTLRCDPISGHDNLYWYRRVMGKEIKFLLHFVKESKQDESGMPNNRFLAERTGGTYSTLKVQPAELEDSGVYFCASSPGTGIRGYTFGSGTRLTVV.